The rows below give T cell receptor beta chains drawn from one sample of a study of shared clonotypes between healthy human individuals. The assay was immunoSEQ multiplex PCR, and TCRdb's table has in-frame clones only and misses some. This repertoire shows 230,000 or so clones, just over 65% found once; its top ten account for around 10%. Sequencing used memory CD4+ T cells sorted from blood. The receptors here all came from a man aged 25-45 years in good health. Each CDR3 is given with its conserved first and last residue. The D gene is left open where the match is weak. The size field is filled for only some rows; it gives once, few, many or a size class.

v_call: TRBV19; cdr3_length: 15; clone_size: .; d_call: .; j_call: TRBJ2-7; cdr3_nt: TGTGCCAGTAGTTTCCTCGGGGGCATCTTCTACGAGCAGTACTTC; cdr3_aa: CASSFLGGIFYEQYF
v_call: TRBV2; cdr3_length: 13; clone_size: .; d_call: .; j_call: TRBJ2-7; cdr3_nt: TGTGCCAGCAGTGTTAGTAGGGCAGCCCATTATCACTTC; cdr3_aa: CASSVSRAAHYHF
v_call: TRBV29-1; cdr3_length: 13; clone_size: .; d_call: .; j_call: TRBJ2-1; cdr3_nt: TGCAGCGTTGAGGTCGGTAAGTCCGGTGAGCAGTTCTTC; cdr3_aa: CSVEVGKSGEQFF
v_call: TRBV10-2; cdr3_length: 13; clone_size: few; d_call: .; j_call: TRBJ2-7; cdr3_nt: TGCGCCAGCAGGCGGGACGACTTCACCGAGCAGTACTTC; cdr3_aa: CASRRDDFTEQYF
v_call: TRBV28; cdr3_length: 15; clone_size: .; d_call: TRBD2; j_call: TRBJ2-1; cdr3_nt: TGTGCCAGCTGGTCGGGGACTAGGATTTACAATGAGCAGTTCTTC; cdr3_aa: CASWSGTRIYNEQFF
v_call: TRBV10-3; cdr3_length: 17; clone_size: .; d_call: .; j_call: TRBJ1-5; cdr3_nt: TGTGCCATCAGTGAGGGTGGGGGGGGCCGAGGATCGAAGCCCCAGCATTTT; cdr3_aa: CAISEGGGGRGSKPQHF
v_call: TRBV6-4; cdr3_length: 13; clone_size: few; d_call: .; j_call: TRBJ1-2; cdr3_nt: TGTGCCAGCAGTCCGGAGGCTAACTATGGCTACACCTTC; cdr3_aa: CASSPEANYGYTF
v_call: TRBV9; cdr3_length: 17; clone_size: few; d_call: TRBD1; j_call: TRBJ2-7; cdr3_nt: TGTGCCAGCAGCCCACACACAGGGGCCCTCCCCCCCTACGAGCAGTACTTC; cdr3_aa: CASSPHTGALPPYEQYF
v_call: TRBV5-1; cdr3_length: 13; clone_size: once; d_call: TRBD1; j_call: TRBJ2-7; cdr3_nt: TGCGCCAGCAGCTGGGGACAGGGGGACGAGCAGTACTTC; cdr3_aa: CASSWGQGDEQYF
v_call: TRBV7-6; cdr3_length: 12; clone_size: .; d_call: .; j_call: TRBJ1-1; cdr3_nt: TGTGCCAGCAGTGCTATGAACACTGAAGCTTTCTTT; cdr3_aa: CASSAMNTEAFF
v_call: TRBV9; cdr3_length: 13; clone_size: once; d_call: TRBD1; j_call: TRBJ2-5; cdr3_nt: TGTGCCAGCAGCCGGGGACAGCAAGAGACCCAGTACTTC; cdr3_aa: CASSRGQQETQYF
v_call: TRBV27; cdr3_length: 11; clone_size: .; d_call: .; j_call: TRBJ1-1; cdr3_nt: TGTGCCAGCAAGCGGAACACTGAAGCTTTCTTT; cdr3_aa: CASKRNTEAFF
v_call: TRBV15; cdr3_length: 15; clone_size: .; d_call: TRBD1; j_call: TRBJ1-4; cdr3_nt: TGTGCCACCAGCAGACCAGGGGGGCCCAATGAAAAACTGTTTTTT; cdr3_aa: CATSRPGGPNEKLFF
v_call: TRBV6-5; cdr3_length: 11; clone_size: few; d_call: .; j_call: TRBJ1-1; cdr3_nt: TGTGCCAGCACCCAAGGCGCTGAAGCTTTCTTT; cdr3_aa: CASTQGAEAFF
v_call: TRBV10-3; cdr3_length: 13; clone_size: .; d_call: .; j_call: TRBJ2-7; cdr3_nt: TGTGCCATCAGTGAGGATTCAGGAGAAGAGCAGTACTTC; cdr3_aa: CAISEDSGEEQYF
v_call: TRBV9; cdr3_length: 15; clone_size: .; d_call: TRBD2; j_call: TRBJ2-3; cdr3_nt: TGTGCCAGCAGCGTGGTGGGAGGGCCAACAGATACGCAGTATTTT; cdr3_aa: CASSVVGGPTDTQYF
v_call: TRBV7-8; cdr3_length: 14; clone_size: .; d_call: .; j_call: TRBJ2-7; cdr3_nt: TGTGCCAGCAGCTTGGAGGACATTCCGTACGAGCAGTACTTC; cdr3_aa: CASSLEDIPYEQYF
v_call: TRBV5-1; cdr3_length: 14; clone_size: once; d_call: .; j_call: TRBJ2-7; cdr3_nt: TGCGCCAGCAGCTTGGGTCGGGCCTCCTACGAGCAGTACTTC; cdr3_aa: CASSLGRASYEQYF
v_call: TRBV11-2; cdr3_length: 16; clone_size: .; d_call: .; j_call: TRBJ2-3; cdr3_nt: TGTGCCAGCAGCTACCCCAGGGATTTGGGCACAGATACGCAGTATTTT; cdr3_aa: CASSYPRDLGTDTQYF
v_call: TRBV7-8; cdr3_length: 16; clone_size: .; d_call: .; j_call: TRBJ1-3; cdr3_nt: TGTGCCAGCAGCTCCCTCGTCGGAAGCTCTGGAAACACCATATATTTT; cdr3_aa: CASSSLVGSSGNTIYF
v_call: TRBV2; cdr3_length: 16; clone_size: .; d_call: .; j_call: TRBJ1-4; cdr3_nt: TGTGCCAGCAGTGACCAGGGGCCCGGTAATGGTGAAAAACTGTTTTTT; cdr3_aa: CASSDQGPGNGEKLFF
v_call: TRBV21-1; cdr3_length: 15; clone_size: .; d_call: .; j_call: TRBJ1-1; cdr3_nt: TGTGCCAGCAGCAAAGTCGGGACTCCCTACACTGAAGCTTTCTTT; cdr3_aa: CASSKVGTPYTEAFF
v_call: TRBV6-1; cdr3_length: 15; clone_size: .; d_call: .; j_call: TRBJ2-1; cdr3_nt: TGTGCCAGCAGTGACCTATTCAAGTCCTACAATGAGCAGTTCTTC; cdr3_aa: CASSDLFKSYNEQFF
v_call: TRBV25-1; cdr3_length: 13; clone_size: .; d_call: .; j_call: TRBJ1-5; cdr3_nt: TGTGCCAGCAGTGGCGGTGGTTCGGGACCCCAGCATTTT; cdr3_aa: CASSGGGSGPQHF
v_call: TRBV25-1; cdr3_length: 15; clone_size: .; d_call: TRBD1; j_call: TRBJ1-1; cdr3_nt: TGTGCCAGCAGTGAGACAGGGAGGGGGTACACTGAAGCTTTCTTT; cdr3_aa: CASSETGRGYTEAFF
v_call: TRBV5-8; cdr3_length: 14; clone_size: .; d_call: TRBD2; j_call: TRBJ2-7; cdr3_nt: TGTGCCAGCAGGGTCGGACTAGCGGGAGTCGAGCAGTACTTC; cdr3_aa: CASRVGLAGVEQYF